This TCR beta chain emerged from a study of cytomegalovirus exposure and HLA in healthy donors. This clone was seen more than once but under ten times. Primers included in the PCR were 60 Vbeta and 13 Jbeta primers. This table comes from immunoSEQ multiplex PCR, and its TCRdb copy is limited to in-frame clones, with some not included. The sample has approximately 160,000 clones, 60% to 80% seen once; the top ten hold about 2.6%. This CDR3 region has 13 residues. The J segment lost 3 bases and the V segment lost 6 bases, leaving 2 bases of the junction unmatched. The germline V gene encodes CDR1 MNHNY and CDR2 SVGAGI (reference sequence).

This chain joins TRBV6-6 and TRBJ1-3, with 7 bases fitting TRBD1. Specimen: PBMCs. The sequence was collected from a woman aged 40 to 50 in good health and CMV-seropositive. CDR3: CASRGTVGNTIYF. CDR3 nucleotide sequence: TGTGCCAGCAGGGGGACAGTTGGAAACACCATATATTTT.